A single sample gave rise to the 8 T cell receptor beta chains below, sequenced in a study of blood T cell repertoires in COVID-19. Only in-frame clones appear in the TCRdb table, and some are missing; sequencing was by immunoSEQ multiplex PCR. The data hold hundreds of thousands of clones, with 82% observed a single time. The sequenced material came from peripheral blood. The origin of the receptors is a woman in her sixties or seventies with acute or convalescent COVID-19.

This clone has more than one count but fewer than ten. The gene calls are TRBV5-1 and TRBJ1-2; possibly TRBD1 for D (5 bases). This CDR3 is built from 15 residues. Germline lookup yields CDR1 SGHRS and CDR2 YFSETQ. The V and J ends lost 1 base and 6 bases respectively, with 16 bases between them. CDR3 in amino acids: CASSLPLGGAHGYTF. Written as DNA, the CDR3 is TGCGCCAGCAGCTTGCCCCTGGGAGGGGCGCATGGCTACACCTTC.

V usage is TRBV28 and J usage is TRBJ2-3; D is perhaps TRBD1 (6 bases). Trimming took off 9 bases at V and 4 bases at J, with 11 bases between the two ends. The CDR3 has 12 amino acids. Germline V lookup: CDR1 MDHEN, CDR2 SYDVKM. This chain's CDR3 is CASIQGSDTQYF. DNA for the CDR3: TGTGCCAGTATACAGGGCTCAGATACGCAGTATTTT.

The chain has TRBV7-9 and TRBJ1-4; D gene ambiguous. The CDR3 extends over 15 amino acids. Trimming stripped 0 bases from V and 4 bases from J, with 9 bases between. Germline V gives CDR1 SEHNR, CDR2 FQNEAQ (reference sequence). The CDR3 sequence is CASSLAIQFNEKLFF. In DNA, the CDR3 is TGTGCCAGCAGCTTAGCAATACAGTTTAATGAAAAACTGTTTTTT.

The J gene is TRBJ2-7, the V gene TRBV30; 11 bases align to TRBD2. The CDR3 length is 15 residues. The trim removed 3 bases at V and 7 bases at J, leaving 11 bases unmatched. In germline, CDR1 is GTSNPN, CDR2 SVGIG (reference sequence). CDR3 nucleotide sequence: TGTGCCTGGAGCCCTCCTAGCGGGGGGCCTCTAGAGCAGTACTTC. It translates to CAWSPPSGGPLEQYF.

V and J are TRBV5-6 and TRBJ1-2, with a possible D match to TRBD1 (6 bases). The CDR3 runs 14 residues. CDR1 is SGHDT, CDR2 YYEEEE, per germline. The germline V and J ends were trimmed by 3 bases and 5 bases, with 14 bases remaining between them. The CDR3 DNA sequence: TGTGCCAGCAGCTCAGGGACAACAATGTATGGCTACACCTTC. This gives the protein CASSSGTTMYGYTF.

The sample holds a few counts of this clone. The chain uses TRBV5-6 and TRBJ1-2; 10 positions match TRBD1. J was trimmed by 3 bases and V by 3 bases; bases with no gene match: 5. CDR1 SGHDT and CDR2 YYEEEE come from the germline V gene. The CDR3 length is 15 residues. The CDR3 DNA reads as TGTGCCAGCAGCTCGATCGGGACAGGGGACTATGGCTACACCTTC. Translated: CASSSIGTGDYGYTF.

This rearrangement joins TRBV27 to TRBJ1-2; TRBD1 agrees at 8 bases. In germline, CDR1 is MNHEY, CDR2 SMNVEV (reference sequence). CDR3 length: 14 residues. Trimming at V came to 6 bases and at J to 7 bases, leaving 10 bases not matched to a gene. The CDR3 DNA follows: TGTGCCAGCAGGCTTAGTTCAGGGACAGGTGGCTACACCTTC. This codes for CASRLSSGTGGYTF.

The rearrangement links TRBV7-2 to TRBJ1-5; D uncertain. The CDR3 consists of 13 residues. CDR1 SGHTA and CDR2 FQGNSA come from the germline V gene. With 4 bases removed from V and 4 bases from J, the gap between germline ends came to 8 bases. In DNA form, the CDR3 reads TGTGCCAGCAGCTCCCTCAGAAATCAGCCCCAGCATTTT. This translates into CASSSLRNQPQHF.